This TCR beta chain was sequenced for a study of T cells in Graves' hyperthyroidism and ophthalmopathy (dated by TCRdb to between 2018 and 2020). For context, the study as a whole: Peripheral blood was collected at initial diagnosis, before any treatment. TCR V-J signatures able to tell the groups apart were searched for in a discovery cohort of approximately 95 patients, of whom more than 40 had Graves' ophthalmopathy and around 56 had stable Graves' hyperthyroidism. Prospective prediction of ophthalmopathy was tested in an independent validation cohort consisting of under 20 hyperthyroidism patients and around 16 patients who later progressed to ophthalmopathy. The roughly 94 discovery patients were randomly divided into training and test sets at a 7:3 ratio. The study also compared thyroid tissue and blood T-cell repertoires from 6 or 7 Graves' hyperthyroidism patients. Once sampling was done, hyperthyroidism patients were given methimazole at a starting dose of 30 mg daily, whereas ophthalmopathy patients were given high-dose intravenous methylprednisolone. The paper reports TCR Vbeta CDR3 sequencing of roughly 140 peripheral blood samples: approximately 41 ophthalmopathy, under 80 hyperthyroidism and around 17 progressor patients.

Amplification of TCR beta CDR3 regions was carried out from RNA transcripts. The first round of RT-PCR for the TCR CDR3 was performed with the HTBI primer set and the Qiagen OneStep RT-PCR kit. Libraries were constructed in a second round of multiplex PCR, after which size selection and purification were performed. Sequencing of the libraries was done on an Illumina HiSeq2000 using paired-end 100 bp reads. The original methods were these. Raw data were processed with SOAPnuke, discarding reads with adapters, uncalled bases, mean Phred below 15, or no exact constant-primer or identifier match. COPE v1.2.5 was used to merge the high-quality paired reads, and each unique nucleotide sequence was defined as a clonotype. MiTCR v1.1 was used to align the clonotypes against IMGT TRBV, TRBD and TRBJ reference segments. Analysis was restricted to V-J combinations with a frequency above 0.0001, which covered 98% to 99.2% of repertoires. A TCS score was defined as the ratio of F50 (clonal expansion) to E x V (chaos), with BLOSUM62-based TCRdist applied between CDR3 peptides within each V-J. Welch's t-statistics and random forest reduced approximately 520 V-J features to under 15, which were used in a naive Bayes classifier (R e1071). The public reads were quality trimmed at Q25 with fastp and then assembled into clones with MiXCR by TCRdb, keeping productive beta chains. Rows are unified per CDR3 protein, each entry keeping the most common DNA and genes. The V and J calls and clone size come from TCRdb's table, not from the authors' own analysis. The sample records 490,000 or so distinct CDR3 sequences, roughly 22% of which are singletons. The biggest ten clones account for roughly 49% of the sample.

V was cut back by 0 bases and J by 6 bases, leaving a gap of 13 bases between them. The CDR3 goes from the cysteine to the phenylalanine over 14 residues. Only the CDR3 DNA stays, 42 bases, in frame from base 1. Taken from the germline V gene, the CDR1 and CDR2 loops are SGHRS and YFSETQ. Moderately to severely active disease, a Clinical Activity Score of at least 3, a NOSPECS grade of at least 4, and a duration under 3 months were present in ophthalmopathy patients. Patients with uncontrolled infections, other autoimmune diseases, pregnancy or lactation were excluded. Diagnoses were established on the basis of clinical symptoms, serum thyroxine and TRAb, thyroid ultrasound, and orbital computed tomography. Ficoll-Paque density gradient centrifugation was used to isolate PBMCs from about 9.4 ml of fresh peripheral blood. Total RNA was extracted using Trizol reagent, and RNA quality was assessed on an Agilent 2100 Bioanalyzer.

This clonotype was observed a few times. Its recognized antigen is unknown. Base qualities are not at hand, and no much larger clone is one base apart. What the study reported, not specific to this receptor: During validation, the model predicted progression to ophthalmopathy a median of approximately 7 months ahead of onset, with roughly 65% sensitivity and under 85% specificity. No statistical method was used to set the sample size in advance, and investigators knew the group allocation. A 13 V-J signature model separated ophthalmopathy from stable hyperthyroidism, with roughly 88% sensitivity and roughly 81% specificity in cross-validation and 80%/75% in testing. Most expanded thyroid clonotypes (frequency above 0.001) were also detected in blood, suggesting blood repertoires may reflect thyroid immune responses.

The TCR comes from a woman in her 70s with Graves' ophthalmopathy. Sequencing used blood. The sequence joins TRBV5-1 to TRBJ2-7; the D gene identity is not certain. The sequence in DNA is TGCGCCAGCAGCTTGGGCAACGTGGGCCCCGAGCAGTACTTC. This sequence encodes CASSLGNVGPEQYF.